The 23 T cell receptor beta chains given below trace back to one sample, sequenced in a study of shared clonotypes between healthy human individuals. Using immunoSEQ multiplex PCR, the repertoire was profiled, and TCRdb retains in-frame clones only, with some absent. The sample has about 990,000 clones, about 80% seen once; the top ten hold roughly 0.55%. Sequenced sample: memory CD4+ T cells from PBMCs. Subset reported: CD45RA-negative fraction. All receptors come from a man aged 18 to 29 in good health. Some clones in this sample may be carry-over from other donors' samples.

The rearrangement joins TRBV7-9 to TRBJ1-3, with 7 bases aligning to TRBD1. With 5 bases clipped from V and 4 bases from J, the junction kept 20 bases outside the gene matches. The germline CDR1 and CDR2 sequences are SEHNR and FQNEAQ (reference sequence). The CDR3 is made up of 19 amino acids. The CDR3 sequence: CASSLPAQGVPVLGNTIYF. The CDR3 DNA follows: TGTGCCAGCAGCCTACCGGCGCAGGGGGTCCCTGTCCTCGGAAACACCATATATTTT.

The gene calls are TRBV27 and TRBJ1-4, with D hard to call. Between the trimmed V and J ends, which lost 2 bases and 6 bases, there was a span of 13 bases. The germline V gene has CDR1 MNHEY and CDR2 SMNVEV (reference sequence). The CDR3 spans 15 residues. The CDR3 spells CASSLTPRGDEKLFF. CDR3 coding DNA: TGTGCCAGCAGTTTAACTCCCCGTGGCGATGAAAAACTGTTTTTT.

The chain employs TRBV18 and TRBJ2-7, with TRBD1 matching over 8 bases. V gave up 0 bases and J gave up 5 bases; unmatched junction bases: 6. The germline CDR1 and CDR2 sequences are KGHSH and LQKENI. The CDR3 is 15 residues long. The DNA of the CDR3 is TGTGCCAGCTCACCACCCTCAGGGGGCGTCGACGAGCAGTACTTC. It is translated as CASSPPSGGVDEQYF. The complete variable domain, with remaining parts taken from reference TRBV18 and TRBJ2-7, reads NAGVMQNPRHLVRRRGQEARLRCSPMKGHSHVYWYRQLPEEGLKFMVYLQKENIIDESGMPKERFSAEFPKEGPSILRIQQVVRGDSAAYFCASSPPSGGVDEQYFGPGTRLTVT.

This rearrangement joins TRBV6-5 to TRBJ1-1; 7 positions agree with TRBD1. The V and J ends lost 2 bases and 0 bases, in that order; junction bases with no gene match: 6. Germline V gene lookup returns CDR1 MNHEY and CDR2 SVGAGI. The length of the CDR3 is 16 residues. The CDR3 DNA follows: TGTGCCAGCAGTTACCAGTACAGGGGCTTGAACACTGAAGCTTTCTTT. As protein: CASSYQYRGLNTEAFF.

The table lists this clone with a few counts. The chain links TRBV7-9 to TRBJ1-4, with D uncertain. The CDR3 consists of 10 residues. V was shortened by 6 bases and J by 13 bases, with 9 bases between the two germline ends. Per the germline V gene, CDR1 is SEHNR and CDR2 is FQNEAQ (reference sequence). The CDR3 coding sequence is TGTGCCAGCAGGTACAAGGGACTGTTTTTT. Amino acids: CASRYKGLFF.

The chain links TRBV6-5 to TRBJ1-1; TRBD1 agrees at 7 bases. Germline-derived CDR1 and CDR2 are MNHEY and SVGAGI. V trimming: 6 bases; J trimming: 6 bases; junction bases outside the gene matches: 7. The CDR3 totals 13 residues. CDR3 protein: CASSAGQSAEAFF. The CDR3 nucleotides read TGTGCCAGCAGCGCGGGACAGAGCGCTGAAGCTTTCTTT.

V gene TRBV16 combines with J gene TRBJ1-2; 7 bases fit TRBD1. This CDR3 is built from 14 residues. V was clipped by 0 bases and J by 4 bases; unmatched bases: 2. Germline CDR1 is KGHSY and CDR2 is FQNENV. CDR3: CASSQSGTAYGYTF. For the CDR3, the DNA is TGTGCCAGCAGCCAATCAGGGACAGCCTATGGCTACACCTTC.

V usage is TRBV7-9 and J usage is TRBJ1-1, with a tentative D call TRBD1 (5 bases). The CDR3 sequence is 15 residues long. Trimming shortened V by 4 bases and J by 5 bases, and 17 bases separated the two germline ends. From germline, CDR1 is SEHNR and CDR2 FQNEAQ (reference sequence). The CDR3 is CASSSSRARGTEAFF. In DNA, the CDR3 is TGTGCCAGCAGCTCCTCCAGGGCGCGGGGGACTGAAGCTTTCTTT.

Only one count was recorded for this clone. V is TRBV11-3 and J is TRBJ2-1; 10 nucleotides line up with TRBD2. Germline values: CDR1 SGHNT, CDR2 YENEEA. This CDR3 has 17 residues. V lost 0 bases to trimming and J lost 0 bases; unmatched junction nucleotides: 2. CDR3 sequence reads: CASSLEVAGGSYNEQFF. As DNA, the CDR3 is TGTGCCAGCAGCTTAGAAGTAGCGGGGGGCTCCTACAATGAGCAGTTCTTC.

Here the CDR3 reads CASSQVGQGKDGYTF. The CDR3 DNA reads TGCGCCAGCAGCCAAGTGGGACAGGGTAAGGATGGCTACACCTTC. The chain links TRBV4-1 to TRBJ1-2, with TRBD1 matching 9 bases. The germline V gene encodes CDR1 MGHRA and CDR2 YSYEKL. This CDR3 region has 15 residues. The J segment lost 6 bases and the V segment lost 1 base, leaving 6 bases of the junction unmatched.

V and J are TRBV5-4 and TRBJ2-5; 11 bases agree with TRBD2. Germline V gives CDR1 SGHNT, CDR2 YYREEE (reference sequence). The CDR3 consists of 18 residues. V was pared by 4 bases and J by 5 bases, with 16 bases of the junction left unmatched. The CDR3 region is CASSAFTLAGGPGETQYF. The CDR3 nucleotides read TGTGCCAGCAGCGCCTTTACCTTAGCGGGAGGGCCGGGGGAGACCCAGTACTTC.

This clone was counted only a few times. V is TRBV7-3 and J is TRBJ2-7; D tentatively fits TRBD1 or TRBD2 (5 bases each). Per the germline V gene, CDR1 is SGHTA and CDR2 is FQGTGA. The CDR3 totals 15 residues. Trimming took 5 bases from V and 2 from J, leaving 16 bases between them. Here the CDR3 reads CASSRKSGAAYEQYF. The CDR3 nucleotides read TGTGCCAGCAGCCGCAAATCCGGGGCCGCCTACGAGCAGTACTTC.

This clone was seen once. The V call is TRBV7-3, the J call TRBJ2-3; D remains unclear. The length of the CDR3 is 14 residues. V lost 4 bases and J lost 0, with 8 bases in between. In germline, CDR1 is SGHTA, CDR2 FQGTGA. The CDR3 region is CASSSSISTDTQYF. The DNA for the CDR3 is TGTGCCAGCAGCTCCTCGATCAGCACAGATACGCAGTATTTT.

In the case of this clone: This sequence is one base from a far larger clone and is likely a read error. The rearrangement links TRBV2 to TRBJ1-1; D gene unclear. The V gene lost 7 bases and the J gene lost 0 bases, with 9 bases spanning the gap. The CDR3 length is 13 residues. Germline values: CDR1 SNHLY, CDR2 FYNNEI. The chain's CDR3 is CASKLGLNTEAFF. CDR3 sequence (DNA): TGTGCCAGCAAATTGGGTCTGAACACTGAAGCTTTCTTT. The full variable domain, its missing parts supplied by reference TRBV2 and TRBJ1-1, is EPEVTQTPSHQVTQMGQEVILRCVPISNHLYFYWYRQILGQKVEFLVSFYNNEISEKSEIFDDQFSVERPDGSNFTLKIRSTKLEDSAMYFCASKLGLNTEAFFGQGTRLTVV.

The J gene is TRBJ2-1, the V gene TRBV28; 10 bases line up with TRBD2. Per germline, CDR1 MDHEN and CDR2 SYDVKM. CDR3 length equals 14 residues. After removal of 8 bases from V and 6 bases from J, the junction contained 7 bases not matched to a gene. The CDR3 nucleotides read TGTGCCAGCCGTGGTGGGACTAGCGTCAATGAGCAGTTCTTC. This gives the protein CASRGGTSVNEQFF.

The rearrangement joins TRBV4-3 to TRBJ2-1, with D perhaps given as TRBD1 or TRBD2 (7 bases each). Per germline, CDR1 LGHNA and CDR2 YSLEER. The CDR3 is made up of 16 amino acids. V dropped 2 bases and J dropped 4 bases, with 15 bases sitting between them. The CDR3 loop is CASSQTRGGIYNEQFF. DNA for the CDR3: TGCGCCAGCAGCCAAACCAGGGGGGGGATTTACAATGAGCAGTTCTTC.

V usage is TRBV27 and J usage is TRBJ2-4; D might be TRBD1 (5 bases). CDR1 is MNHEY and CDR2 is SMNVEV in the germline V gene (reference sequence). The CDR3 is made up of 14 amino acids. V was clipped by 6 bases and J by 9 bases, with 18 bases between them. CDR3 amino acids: CASSVFLRVAIQYF. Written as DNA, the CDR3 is TGTGCCAGCAGCGTCTTTCTCAGGGTTGCCATTCAGTACTTC.

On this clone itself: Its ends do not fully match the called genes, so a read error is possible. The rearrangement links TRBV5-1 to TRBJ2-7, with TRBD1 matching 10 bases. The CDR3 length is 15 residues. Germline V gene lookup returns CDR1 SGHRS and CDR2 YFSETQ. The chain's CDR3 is CTSSWTGGGSYEQYF. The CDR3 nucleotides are TGCACCAGCAGCTGGACAGGGGGTGGTTCCTACGAGCAGTACTTC. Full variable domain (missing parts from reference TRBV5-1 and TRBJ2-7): KAGVTQTPRYLIKTRGQQVTLSCSPISGHRSVSWYQQTPGQGLQFLFEYFSETQRNKGNFPGRFSGRQFSNSRSEMNVSTLELGDSALYLCTSSWTGGGSYEQYFGPGTRLTVT.

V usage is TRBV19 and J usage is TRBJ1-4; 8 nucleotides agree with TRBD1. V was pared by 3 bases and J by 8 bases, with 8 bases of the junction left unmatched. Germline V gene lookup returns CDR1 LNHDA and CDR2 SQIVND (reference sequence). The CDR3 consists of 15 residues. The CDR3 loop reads CASSIGDRDREKLFF. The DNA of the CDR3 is TGTGCCAGTAGTATTGGTGACAGGGACAGGGAAAAACTGTTTTTT.

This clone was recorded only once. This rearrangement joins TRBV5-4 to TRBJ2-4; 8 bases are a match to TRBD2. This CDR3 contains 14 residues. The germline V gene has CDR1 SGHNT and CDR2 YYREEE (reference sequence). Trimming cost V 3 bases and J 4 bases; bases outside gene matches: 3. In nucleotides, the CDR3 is TGTGCCAGCAGCTCGGCTAGCGGGAAAAACATTCAGTACTTC. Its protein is CASSSASGKNIQYF.

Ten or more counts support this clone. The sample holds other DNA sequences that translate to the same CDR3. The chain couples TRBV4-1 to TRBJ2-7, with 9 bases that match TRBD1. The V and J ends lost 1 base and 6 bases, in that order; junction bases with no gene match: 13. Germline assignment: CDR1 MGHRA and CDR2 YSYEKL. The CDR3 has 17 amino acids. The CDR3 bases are TGCGCCAGCAGCCAAGTCCTCCATGACAGGGGGAAAGGCGAGCAGTACTTC. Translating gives CASSQVLHDRGKGEQYF.

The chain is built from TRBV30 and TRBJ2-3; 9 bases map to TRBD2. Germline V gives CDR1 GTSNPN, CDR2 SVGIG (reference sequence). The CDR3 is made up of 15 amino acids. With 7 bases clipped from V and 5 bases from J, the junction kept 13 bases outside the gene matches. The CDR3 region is CALQRGSGSEDTQYF. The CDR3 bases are TGTGCCTTACAACGTGGTAGCGGGAGCGAAGATACGCAGTATTTT.

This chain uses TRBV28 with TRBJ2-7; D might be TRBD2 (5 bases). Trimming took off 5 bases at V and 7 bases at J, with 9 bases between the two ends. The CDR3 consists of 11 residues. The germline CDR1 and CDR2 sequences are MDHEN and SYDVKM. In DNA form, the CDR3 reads TGTGCCAGCAGTATAAGACTAGAGCAGTACTTC. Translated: CASSIRLEQYF.